A selection of T cell receptor beta chains follows, all from one sample in a study of T cells in Graves' hyperthyroidism and ophthalmopathy. TCRdb itself ran the multiplex PCR reads through MiXCR, one entry per CDR3 protein. The sample holds a few hundred thousand distinct CDR3 sequences; roughly 15% are singletons and the top ten take more than 3%. Sample: blood. These receptors all come from a woman between 40 and 50 years old with Graves' ophthalmopathy. The CDR3 runs from the conserved cysteine through the conserved F or W. Fields, in order: J gene, V gene, clone size, D gene, CDR3 protein, CDR3 DNA. A D gene is named only where the DNA matches it firmly. Clone size is stated in some rows and not others, as once, few, many or a class when expanded.

>TRBJ1-5|TRBV4-1|NA|TRBD1
CASSPGQGSVSQPQHF
TGCGCCAGCAGCCCCGGACAGGGGAGTGTATCGCAGCCCCAGCATTTT
>TRBJ1-1|TRBV12-3/TRBV12-4|many|NA
CASSLASGYEAFF
TGTGCCAGCAGTTTAGCCTCAGGGTATGAAGCTTTCTTT
>TRBJ2-3|TRBV2|once|TRBD2
CASSEARLANADTQYF
TGTGCCAGCAGTGAAGCCAGACTAGCGAACGCAGATACGCAGTATTTT
>TRBJ2-7|TRBV3-1|NA|NA
CASSAMGEQYF
TGTGCCAGCAGCGCGATGGGAGAGCAGTACTTC
>TRBJ2-4|TRBV10-2|few|NA
CASSEGRTKNIQYF
TGCGCCAGCAGTGAAGGGCGGACCAAAAACATTCAGTACTTC
>TRBJ1-2|TRBV6-1|NA|NA
CASSFLNPGRTNYGYTF
TGTGCCAGCAGCTTTCTTAACCCGGGACGAACTAACTATGGCTACACCTTC
>TRBJ2-3|TRBV5-4|few|TRBD2
CASSLPGLAIDTQYF
TGTGCCAGCAGCTTGCCGGGACTAGCGATAGATACGCAGTATTTT
>TRBJ1-4|TRBV12-3/TRBV12-4|many|NA
CASSSRFQIGEKLFF
TGTGCCAGCAGCTCCCGGTTCCAAATCGGGGAAAAACTGTTTTTT
>TRBJ1-2|TRBV20-1|few|TRBD1
CSARDKGQASYYGYTF
TGCAGTGCTAGAGATAAGGGACAGGCTTCTTACTATGGCTACACCTTC
>TRBJ1-1|TRBV6-2/TRBV6-3|NA|NA
CASNRLTGNTEAFF
TGTGCCAGCAATAGACTGACAGGGAACACTGAAGCTTTCTTT
>TRBJ2-1|TRBV7-9|few|NA
CASSLEIGNEQFF
TGTGCCAGCAGCTTAGAAATCGGCAATGAGCAGTTCTTC
>TRBJ2-1|TRBV30|NA|TRBD2
CAWTAGDGEQFF
TGTGCCTGGACAGCGGGGGATGGTGAGCAGTTCTTC
>TRBJ2-3|TRBV9|few|NA
CASSVEGGRDYSDTQYF
TGTGCCAGCAGCGTAGAGGGGGGTCGGGACTACTCAGATACGCAGTATTTT